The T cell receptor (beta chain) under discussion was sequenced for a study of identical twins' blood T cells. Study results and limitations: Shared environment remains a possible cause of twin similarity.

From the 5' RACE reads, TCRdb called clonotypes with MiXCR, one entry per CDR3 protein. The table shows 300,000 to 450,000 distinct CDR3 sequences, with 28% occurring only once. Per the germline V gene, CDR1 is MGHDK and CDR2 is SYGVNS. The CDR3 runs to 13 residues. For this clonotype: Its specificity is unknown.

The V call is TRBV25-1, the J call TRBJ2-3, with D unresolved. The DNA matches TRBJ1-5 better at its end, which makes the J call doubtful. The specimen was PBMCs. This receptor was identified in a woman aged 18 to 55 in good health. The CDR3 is CASREEGTDTQHF. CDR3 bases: TGTGCCAGCAGAGAAGAGGGCACAGATACGCAGCATTTT.